The table lists the clone carrying this TCR beta chain with a few counts. These data come from a study of blood T cell repertoires in COVID-19. About the study: Collection of acute and convalescent COVID-19 samples took place in the United States, Italy and Spain. T cells, B-cell-depleted T cells, or PBMCs provided the cDNA or gDNA that served as material.

Original processing methods: Amplification from reference gene primers served as the basis for estimated nucleated cell counts. Sequencing used immunoSEQ multiplex PCR; TCRdb keeps in-frame clones, though not all of them. The V and J calls and clone size come from that table; D and trimming were worked out from the DNA. The top ten clones hold about 3% of a sample with about 170,000 clones, approximately 79% of them seen once. The sequence was collected from an elderly woman with acute or convalescent COVID-19. Sequenced material: peripheral blood.

The CDR3 here is CASSQDPSHSGNTIYF. In DNA, the CDR3 is TGCGCCAGCAGCCAAGATCCCAGTCACTCTGGAAACACCATATATTTT. The chain recombines TRBV4-3 with TRBJ1-3; no clear D gene. This CDR3 region has 16 residues. Germline V gene lookup returns CDR1 LGHNA and CDR2 YSLEER. Trimming took off 0 bases at V and 0 bases at J, with 9 bases between the two ends.